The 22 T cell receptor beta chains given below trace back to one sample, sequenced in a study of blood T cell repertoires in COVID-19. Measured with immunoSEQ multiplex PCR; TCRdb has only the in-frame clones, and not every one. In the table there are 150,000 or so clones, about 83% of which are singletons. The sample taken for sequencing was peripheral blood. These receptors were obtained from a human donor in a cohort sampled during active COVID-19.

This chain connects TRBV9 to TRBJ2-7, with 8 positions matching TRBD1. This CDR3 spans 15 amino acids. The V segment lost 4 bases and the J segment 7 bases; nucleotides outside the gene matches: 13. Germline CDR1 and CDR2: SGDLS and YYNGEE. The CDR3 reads CASSPRTGSTREQYF. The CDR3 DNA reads TGTGCCAGCAGCCCTCGGACAGGGTCGACCAGAGAGCAGTACTTC.

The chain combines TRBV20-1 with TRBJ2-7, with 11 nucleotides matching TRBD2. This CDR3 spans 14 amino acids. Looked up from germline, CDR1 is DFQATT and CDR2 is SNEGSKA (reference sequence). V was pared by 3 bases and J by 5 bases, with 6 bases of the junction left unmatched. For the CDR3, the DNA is TGCAGTGCTAGTCCTAGCGGGAGGTATCACGAGCAGTACTTC. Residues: CSASPSGRYHEQYF.

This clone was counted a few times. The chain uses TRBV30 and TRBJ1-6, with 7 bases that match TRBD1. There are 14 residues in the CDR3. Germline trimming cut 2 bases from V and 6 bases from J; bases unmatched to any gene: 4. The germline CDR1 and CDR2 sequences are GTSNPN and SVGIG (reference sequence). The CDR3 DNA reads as TGTGCCTGGAGTTCCGGGACAGCTAATTCACCCCTCCACTTT. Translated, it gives CAWSSGTANSPLHF.

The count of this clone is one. CDR3 coding DNA: TGTGCCAGCAGTTACTCTCCACAGGGTGTTCAGCCCCAGCATTTT. It yields the protein CASSYSPQGVQPQHF. The chain carries TRBV6-6 and TRBJ1-5; D may be TRBD1 (6 bases). Trimming shortened V by 0 bases and J by 6 bases, and 12 bases separated the two germline ends. The length of the CDR3 is 15 residues. Germline CDR1 and CDR2: MNHNY and SVGAGI (reference sequence).

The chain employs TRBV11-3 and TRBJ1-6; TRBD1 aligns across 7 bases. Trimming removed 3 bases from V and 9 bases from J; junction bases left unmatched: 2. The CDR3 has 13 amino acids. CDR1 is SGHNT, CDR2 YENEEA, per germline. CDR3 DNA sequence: TGTGCCAGCAGCTTGGGACAGTCTTCACCCCTCCACTTT. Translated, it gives CASSLGQSSPLHF.

CDR3 residues: CASSKCCRTADKPYNEQFF. The CDR3 nucleotides read TGTGCCAGCAGCAAATGTTGTAGGACGGCGGACAAACCTTACAATGAGCAGTTCTTC. The V gene is TRBV21-1, the J gene TRBJ2-1; TRBD1, the D gene given by the table, was not confirmed from the DNA. TRBV21-1 is a documented pseudogene. The CDR3 covers 19 residues.

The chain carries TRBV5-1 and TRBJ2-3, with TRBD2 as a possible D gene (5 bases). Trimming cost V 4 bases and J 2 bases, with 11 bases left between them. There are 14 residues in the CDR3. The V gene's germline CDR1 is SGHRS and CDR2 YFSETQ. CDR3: CASSQADFTDTQYF. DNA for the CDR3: TGCGCCAGCAGCCAGGCGGACTTCACAGATACGCAGTATTTT.

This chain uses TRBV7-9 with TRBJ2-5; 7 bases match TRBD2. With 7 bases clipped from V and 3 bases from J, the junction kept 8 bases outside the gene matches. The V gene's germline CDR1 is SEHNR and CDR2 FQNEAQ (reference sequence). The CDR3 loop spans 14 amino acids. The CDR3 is CASMGDREEETQYF. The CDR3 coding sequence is TGTGCCAGCATGGGGGACCGGGAGGAAGAGACCCAGTACTTC.

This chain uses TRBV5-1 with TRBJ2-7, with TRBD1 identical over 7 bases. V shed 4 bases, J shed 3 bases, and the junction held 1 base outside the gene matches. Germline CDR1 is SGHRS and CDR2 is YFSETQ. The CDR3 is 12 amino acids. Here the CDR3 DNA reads TGCGCCAGCAGCCGGGACAGCTACGAGCAGTACTTC. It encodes CASSRDSYEQYF. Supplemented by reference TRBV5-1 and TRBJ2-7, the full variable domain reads KAGVTQTPRYLIKTRGQQVTLSCSPISGHRSVSWYQQTPGQGLQFLFEYFSETQRNKGNFPGRFSGRQFSNSRSEMNVSTLELGDSALYLCASSRDSYEQYFGPGTRLTVT.

CDR3 sequence (DNA): TGTGCCAGCAGCGCGACAGGGGACACCACAGATACGCAGTATTTT. It encodes CASSATGDTTDTQYF. The chain has TRBV9 and TRBJ2-3, with TRBD1 identical over 8 bases. With 3 bases clipped from V and 2 bases from J, the junction kept 5 bases outside the gene matches. Germline CDR1 is SGDLS and CDR2 is YYNGEE. The CDR3 runs to 15 residues.

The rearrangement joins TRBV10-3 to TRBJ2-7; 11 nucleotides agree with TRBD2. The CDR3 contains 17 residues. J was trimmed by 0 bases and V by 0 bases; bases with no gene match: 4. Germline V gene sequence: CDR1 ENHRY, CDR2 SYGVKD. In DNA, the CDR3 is TGTGCCATCAGTGAGTCGTCTCTAGCGGGAGGCTCCTACGAGCAGTACTTC. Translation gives CAISESSLAGGSYEQYF.

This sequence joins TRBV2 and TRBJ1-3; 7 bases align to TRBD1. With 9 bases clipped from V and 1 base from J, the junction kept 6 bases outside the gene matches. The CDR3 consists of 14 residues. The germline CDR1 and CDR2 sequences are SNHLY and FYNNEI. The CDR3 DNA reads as TGTGCCAGTAGGGGGCATGGATCTGGAAACACCATATATTTT. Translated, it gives CASRGHGSGNTIYF.

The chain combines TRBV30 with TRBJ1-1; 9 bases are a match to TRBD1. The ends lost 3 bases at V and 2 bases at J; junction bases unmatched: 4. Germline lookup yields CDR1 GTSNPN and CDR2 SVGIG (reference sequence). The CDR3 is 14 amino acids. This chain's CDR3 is CAWRIQGANTEAFF. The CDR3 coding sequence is TGTGCCTGGAGGATACAGGGGGCAAACACTGAAGCTTTCTTT.

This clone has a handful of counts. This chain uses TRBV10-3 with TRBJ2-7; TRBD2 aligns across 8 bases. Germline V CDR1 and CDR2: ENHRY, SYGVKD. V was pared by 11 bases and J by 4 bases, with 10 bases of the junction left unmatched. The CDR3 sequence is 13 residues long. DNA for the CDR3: TGTGCCCTGGGAGCGGGAGAAAGGTACGAGCAGTACTTC. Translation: CALGAGERYEQYF.

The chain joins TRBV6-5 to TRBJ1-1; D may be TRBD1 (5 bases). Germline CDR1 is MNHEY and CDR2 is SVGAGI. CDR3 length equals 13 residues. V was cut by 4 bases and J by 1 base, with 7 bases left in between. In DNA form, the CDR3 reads TGTGCCAGCAGTTTGACAGAGAACACTGAAGCTTTCTTT. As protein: CASSLTENTEAFF.

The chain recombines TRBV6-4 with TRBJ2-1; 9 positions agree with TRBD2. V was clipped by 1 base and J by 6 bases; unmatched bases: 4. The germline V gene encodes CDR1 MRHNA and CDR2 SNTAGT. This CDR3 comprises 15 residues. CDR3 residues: CASSDLGSGGNEQFF. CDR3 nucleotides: TGTGCCAGCAGTGACTTGGGTAGCGGGGGCAATGAGCAGTTCTTC.

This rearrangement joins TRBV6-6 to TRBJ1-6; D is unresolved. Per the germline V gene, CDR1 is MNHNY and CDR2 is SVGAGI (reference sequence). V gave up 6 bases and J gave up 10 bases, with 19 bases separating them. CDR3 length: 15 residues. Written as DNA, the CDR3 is TGTGCCAGCAGAGATCCGGGAAGCTCGAGGTCACCCCTCCACTTT. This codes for CASRDPGSSRSPLHF.

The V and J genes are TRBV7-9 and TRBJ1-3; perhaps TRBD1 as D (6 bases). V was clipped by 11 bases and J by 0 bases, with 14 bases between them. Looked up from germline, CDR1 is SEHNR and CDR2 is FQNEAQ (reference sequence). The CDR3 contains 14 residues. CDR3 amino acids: CASQGFRSGNTIYF. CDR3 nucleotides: TGTGCCTCACAGGGTTTTCGCTCTGGAAACACCATATATTTT.

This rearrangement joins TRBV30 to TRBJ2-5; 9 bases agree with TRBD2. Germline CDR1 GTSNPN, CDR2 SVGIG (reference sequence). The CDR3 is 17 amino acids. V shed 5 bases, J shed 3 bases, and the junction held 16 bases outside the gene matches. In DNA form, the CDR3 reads TGTGCCTGGGACGGTGGTCTAGCGGGAATCGGGGAAGAGACCCAGTACTTC. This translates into CAWDGGLAGIGEETQYF. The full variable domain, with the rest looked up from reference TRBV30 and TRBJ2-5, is SQTIHQWPATLVQPVGSPLSLECTVEGTSNPNLYWYRQAAGRGLQLLFYSVGIGQISSEVPQNLSASRPQDRQFILSSKKLLLSDSGFYLCAWDGGLAGIGEETQYFGPGTRLLVL.

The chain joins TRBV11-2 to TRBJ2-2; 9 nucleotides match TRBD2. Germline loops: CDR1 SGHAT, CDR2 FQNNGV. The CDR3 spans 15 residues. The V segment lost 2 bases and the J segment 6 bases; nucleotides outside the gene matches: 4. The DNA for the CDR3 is TGTGCCAGCAGCTTATCGGGACTAGCCTCCGGGGAGCTGTTTTTT. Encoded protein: CASSLSGLASGELFF.

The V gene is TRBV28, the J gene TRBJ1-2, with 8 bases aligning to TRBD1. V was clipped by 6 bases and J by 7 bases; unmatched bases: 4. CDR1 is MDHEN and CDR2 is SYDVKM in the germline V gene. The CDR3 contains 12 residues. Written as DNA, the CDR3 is TGTGCCAGCAGCAGGGGGCCGAGTGGCTACACCTTC. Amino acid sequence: CASSRGPSGYTF.

CDR3 in amino acids: CASSLDNTNYGYTF. Written as DNA, the CDR3 is TGTGCCAGCAGCTTGGATAACACCAACTATGGCTACACCTTC. The rearrangement joins TRBV5-6 to TRBJ1-2; D not resolved. Germline CDR1 and CDR2: SGHDT and YYEEEE. V dropped 0 bases and J dropped 2 bases, with 8 bases sitting between them. This CDR3 is 14 amino acids long.